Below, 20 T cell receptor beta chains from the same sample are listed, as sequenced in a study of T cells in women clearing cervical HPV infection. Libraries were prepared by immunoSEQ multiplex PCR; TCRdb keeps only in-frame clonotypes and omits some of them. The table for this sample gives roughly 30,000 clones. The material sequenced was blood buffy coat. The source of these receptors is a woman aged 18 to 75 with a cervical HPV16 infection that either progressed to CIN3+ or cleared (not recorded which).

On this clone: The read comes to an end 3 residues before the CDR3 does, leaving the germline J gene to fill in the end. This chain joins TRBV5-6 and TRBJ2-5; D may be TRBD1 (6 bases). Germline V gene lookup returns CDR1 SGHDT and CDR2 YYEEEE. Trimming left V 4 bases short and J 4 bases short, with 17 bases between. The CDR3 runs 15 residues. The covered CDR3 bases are TGTGCCAGCAGCGGAGAAACAGGGATGAGAGAGACC. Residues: CASSGETGMRET. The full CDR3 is CASSGETGMRETQYF.

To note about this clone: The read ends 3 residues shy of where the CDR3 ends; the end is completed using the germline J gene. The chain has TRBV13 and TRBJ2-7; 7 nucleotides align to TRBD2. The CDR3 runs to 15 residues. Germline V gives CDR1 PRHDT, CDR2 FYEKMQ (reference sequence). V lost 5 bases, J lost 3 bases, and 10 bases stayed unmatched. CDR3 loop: CASSRLALSLYEQYF. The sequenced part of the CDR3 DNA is TGTGCCAGCAGCCGACTAGCCTTAAGCCTCTACGAG. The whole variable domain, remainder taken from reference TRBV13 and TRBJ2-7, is AAGVIQSPRHLIKEKRETATLKCYPIPRHDTVYWYQQGPGQDPQFLISFYEKMQSDKGSIPDRFSAQQFSDYHSELNMSSLELGDSALYFCASSRLALSLYEQYFGPGTRLTVT.

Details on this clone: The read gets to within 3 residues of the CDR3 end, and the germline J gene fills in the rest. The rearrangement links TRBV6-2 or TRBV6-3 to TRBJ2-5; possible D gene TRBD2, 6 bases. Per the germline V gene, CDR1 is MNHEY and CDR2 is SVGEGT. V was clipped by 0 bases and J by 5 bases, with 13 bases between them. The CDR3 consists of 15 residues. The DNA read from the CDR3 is TGTGCCAGCAGTTACTCGGGCGGGATCAGGGAGACC. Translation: CASSYSGGIRET. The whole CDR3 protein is CASSYSGGIRETQYF.

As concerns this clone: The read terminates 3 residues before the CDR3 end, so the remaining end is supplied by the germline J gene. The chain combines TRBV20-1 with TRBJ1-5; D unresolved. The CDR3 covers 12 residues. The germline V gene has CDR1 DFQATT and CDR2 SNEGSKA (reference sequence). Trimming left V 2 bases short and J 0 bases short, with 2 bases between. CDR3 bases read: TGCAGTGCTAGACATAGCAATCAGCCC. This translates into CSARHSNQP. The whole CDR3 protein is CSARHSNQPQHF.

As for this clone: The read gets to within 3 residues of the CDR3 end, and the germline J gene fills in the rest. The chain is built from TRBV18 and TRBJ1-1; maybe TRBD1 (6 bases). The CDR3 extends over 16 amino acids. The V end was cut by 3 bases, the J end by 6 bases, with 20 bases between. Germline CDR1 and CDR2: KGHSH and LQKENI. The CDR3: CASSPGFSGEGAEAFF. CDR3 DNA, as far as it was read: TGTGCCAGCTCACCGGGGTTTTCAGGGGAGGGAGCTGAA.

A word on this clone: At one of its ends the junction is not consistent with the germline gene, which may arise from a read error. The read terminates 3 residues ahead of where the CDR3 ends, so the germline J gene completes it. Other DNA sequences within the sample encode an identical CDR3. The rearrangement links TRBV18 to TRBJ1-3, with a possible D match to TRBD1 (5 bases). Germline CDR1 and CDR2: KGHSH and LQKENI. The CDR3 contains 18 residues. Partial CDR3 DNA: TGTGCCAGCTCACCTGTGTTTGCAGGGCCTTTCTCTGGAAACACA. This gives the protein CASSPVFAGPFSGNT. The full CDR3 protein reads CASSPVFAGPFSGNTIYF. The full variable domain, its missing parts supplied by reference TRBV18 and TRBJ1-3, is NAGVMQNPRHLVRRRGQEARLRCSPMKGHSHVYWYRQLPEEGLKFMVYLQKENIIDESGMPKERFSAEFPKEGPSILRIQQVVRGDSAAYFCASSPVFAGPFSGNTIYFGEGSWLTVV.

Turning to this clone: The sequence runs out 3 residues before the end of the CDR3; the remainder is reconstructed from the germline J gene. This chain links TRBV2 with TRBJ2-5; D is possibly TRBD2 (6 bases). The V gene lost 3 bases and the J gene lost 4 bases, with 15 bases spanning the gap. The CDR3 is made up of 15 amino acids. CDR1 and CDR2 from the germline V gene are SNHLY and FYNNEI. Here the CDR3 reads CASSDWRGTGETQYF. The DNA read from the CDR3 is TGTGCCAGCAGTGATTGGCGGGGAACAGGAGAGACC.

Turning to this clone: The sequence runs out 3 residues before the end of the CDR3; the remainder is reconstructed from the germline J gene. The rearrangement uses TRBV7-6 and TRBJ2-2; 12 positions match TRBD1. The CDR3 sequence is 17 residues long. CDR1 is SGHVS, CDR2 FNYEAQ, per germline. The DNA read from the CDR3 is TGTGCCAGCAGCCCAGGGGCAACCGGGACAGGGGGCGAAAAG. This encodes CASSPGATGTGGEK. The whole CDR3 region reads CASSPGATGTGGEKLFF.

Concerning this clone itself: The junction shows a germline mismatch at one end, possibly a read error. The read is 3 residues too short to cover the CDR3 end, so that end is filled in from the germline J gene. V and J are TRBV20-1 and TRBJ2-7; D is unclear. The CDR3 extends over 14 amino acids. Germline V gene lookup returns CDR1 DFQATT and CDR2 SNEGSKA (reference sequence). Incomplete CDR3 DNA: TGCAGTGCTAGAGACCCCAGGCTCTCCGACGAG. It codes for CSARDPRLSDE. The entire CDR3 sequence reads CSARDPRLSDEQYF.

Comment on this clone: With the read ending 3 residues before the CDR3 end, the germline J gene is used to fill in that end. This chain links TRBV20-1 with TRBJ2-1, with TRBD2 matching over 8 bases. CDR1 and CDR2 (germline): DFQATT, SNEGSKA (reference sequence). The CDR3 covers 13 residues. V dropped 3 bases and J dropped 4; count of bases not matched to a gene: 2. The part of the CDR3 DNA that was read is TGCAGTGCTAGCGGGGGGGGTTACAATGAG. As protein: CSASGGGYNE. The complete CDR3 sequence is CSASGGGYNEQFF.

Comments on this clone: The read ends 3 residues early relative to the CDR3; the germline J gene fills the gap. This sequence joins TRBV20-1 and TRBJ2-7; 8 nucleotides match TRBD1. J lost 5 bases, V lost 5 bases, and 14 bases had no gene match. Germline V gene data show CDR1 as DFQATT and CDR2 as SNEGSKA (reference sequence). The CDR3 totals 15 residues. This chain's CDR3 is CSAGSYQTGANEQYF. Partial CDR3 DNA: TGCAGTGCTGGGTCGTACCAGACAGGGGCAAACGAG.

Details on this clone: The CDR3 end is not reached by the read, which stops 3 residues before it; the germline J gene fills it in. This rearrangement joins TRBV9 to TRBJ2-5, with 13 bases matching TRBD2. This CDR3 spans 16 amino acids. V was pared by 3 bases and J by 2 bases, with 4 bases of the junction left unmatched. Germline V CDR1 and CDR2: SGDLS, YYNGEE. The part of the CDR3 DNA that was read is TGTGCCAGCAGCGCCGGACTAGCGGGGGTTCAAGAGACC. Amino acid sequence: CASSAGLAGVQET. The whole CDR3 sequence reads CASSAGLAGVQETQYF.

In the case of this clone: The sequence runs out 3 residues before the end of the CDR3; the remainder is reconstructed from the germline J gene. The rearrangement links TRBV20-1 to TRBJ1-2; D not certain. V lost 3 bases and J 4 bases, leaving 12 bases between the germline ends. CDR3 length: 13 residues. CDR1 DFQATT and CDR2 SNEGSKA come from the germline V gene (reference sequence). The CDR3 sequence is CSASMADSYGYTF. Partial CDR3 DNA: TGCAGTGCTAGTATGGCAGATTCCTATGGC.

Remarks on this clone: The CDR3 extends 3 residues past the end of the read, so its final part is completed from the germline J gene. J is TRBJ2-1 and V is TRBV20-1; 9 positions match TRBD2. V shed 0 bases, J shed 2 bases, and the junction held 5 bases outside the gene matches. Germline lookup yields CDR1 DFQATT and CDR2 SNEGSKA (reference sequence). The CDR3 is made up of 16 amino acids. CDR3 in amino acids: CSARDYGGGAYNEQFF. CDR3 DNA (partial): TGCAGTGCTAGAGATTATGGCGGGGGGGCCTACAATGAG.

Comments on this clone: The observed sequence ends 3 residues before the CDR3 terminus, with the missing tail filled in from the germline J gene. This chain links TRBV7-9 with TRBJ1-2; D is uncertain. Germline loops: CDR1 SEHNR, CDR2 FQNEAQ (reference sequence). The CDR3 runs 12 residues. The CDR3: CASSSGYNDYTF. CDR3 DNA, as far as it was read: TGTGCCAGCAGCTCAGGCTACAATGAC.

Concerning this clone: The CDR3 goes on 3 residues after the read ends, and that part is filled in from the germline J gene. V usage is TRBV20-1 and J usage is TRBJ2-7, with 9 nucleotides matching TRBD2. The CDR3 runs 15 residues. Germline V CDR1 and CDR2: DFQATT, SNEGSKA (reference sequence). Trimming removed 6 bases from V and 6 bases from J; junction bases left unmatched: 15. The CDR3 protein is CSAKDPSGGLREQYF. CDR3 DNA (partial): TGCAGTGCAAAAGACCCCAGCGGGGGGCTACGCGAG.

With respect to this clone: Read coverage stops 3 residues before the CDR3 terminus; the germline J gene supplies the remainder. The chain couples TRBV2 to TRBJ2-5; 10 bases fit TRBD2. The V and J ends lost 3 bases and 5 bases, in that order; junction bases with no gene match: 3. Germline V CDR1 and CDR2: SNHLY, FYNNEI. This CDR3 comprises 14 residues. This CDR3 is CASSDERGGETQYF. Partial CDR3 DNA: TGTGCCAGCAGTGATGAGCGGGGGGGGGAGACC. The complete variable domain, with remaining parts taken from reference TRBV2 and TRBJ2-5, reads EPEVTQTPSHQVTQMGQEVILRCVPISNHLYFYWYRQILGQKVEFLVSFYNNEISEKSEIFDDQFSVERPDGSNFTLKIRSTKLEDSAMYFCASSDERGGETQYFGPGTRLLVL.

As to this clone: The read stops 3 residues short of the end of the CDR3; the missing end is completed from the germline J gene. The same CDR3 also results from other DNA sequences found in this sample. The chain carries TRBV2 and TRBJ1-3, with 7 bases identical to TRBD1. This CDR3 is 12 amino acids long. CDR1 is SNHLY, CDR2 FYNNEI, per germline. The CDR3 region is CASGQEGSTIYF. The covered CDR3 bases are TGTGCCAGCGGACAGGAAGGAAGCACA.

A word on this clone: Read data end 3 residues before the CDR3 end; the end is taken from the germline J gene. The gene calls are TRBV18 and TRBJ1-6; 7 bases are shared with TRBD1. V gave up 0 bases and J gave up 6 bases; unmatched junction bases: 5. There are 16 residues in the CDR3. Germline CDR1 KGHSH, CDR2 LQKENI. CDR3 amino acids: CASSPPTGVGNSPLHF. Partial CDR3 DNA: TGTGCCAGCTCACCACCTACAGGGGTTGGTAATTCACCC.

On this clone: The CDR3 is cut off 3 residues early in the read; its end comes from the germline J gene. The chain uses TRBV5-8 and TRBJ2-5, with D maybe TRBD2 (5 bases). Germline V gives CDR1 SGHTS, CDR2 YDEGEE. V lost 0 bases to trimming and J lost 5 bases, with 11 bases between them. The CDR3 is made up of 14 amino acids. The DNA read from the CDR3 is TGTGCCAGCAGCTTGGACCCCAGAGGGGAGACC. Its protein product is CASSLDPRGET. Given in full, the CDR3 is CASSLDPRGETQYF.